This T cell receptor (beta chain) emerged from a study of blood T cell repertoires in COVID-19. Original handling: Estimation of nucleated cell counts was performed using reference gene primer amplification. TCRdb's copy holds only in-frame clones and misses some; the assay was immunoSEQ multiplex PCR. D and trimming were read from the DNA, whereas the V and J calls and clone size are those reported in that table. The sample shows over 20,000 clones, about 82% of them seen only once. V trimming: 7 bases; J trimming: 7 bases; junction bases outside the gene matches: 2. The CDR3 loop spans 13 amino acids. Germline CDR1 is WSHSY and CDR2 is SAAADI.

The clonotype originates from a human donor with active COVID-19. The donor label of this sample is uncertain. The sample consisted of peripheral blood. The rearrangement uses TRBV10-2 and TRBJ1-6; 9 bases fit TRBD1. The chain's CDR3 is CASNRGRNSPLHF. In nucleotides, the CDR3 is TGCGCCAGCAACAGGGGGCGGAATTCACCCCTCCACTTT.